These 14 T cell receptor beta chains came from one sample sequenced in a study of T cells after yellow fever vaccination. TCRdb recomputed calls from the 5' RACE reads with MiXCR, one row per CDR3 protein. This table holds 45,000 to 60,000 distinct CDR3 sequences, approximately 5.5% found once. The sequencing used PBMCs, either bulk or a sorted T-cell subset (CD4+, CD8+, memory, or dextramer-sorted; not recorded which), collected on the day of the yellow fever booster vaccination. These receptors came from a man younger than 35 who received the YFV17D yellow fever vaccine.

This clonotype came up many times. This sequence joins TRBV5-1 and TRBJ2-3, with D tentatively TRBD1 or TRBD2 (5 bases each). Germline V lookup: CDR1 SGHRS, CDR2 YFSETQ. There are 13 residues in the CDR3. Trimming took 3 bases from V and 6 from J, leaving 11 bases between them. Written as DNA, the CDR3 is TGCGCCAGCAGCTCCCCCGGGGCCGATACGCAGTATTTT. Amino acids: CASSSPGADTQYF.

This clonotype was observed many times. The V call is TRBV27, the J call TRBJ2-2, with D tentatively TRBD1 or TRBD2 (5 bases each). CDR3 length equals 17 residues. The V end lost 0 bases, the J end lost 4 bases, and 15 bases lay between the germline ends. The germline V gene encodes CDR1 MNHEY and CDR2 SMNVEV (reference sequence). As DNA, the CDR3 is TGTGCCAGCAGTTTATCGTATTGGGGGTCGGGCACCGGGGAGCTGTTTTTT. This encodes CASSLSYWGSGTGELFF.

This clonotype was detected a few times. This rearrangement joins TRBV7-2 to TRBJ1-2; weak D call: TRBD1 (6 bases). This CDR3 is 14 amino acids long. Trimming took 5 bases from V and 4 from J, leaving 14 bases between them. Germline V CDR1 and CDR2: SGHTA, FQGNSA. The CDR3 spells CASSGTWSPYGYTF. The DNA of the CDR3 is TGTGCCAGCAGCGGGACATGGTCGCCCTATGGCTACACCTTC.

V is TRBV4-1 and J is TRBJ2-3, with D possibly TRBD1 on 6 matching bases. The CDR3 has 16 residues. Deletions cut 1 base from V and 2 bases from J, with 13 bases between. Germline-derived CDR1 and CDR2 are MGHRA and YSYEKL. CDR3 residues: CASSQAPQGITDTQYF. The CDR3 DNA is TGCGCCAGCAGCCAAGCCCCGCAGGGGATCACAGATACGCAGTATTTT.

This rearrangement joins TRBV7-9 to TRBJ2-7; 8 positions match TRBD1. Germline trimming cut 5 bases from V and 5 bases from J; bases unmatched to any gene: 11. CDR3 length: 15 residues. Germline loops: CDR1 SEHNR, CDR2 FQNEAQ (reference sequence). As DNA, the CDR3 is TGTGCCAGCAGCCCTCGACAGGGGCTGTTTCACGAGCAGTACTTC. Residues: CASSPRQGLFHEQYF.

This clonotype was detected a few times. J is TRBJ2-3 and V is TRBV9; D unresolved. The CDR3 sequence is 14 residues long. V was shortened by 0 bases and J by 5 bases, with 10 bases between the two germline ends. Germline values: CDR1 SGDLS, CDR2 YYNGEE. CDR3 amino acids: CASSVEAPGDTQYF. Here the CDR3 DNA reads TGTGCCAGCAGCGTAGAGGCCCCGGGAGATACGCAGTATTTT.

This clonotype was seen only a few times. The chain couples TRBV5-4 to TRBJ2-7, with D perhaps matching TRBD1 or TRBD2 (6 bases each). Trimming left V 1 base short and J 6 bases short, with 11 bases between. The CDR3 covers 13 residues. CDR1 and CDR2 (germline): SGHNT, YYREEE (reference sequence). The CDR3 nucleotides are TGTGCCAGCAGCTTGCGGGGGCTTTTCGAGCAGTACGTC. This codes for CASSLRGLFEQYV.

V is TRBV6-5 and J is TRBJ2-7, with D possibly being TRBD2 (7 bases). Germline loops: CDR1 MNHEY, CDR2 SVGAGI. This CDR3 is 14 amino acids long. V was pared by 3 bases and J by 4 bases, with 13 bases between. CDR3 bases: TGTGCCAGCAGTTATGGGCGGGGGCGGTACGAGCAGTACTTC. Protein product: CASSYGRGRYEQYF.

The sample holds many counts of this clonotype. The CDR3 coding sequence is TGCGCCAGCAGCCAAGATTGGGTTACGGGTCAGCCCCAGCATTTT. It yields the protein CASSQDWVTGQPQHF. The rearrangement joins TRBV4-3 to TRBJ1-5; D is ambiguous. The germline V and J ends were trimmed by 0 bases and 6 bases, with 12 bases remaining between them. This CDR3 comprises 15 residues. Per the germline V gene, CDR1 is LGHNA and CDR2 is YSLEER.

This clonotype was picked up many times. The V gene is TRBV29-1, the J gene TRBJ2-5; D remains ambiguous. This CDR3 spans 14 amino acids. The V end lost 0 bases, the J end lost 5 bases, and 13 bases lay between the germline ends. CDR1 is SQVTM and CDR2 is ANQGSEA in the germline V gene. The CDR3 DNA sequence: TGCAGCGTTGAAGAGTGGGCTAGGTCGGAGACCCAGTACTTC. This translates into CSVEEWARSETQYF.

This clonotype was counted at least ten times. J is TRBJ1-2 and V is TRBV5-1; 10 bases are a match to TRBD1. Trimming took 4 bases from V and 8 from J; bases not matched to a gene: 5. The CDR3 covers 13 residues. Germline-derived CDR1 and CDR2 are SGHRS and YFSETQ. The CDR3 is CASSRGTGEGYTF. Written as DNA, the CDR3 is TGCGCCAGCAGCCGTGGGACAGGGGAAGGCTACACCTTC.

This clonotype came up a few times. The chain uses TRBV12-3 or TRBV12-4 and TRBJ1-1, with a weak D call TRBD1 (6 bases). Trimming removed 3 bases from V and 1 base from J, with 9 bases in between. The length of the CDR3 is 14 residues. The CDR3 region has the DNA TGTGCCAGCAGTTTTACAGGGAAGAACACTGAAGCTTTCTTT. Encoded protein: CASSFTGKNTEAFF.

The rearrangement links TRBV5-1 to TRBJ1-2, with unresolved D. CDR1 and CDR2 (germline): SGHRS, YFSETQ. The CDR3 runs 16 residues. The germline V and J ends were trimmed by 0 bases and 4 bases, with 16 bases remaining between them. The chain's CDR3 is CASSLAEKGNSYGYTF. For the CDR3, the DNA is TGCGCCAGCAGCTTGGCCGAGAAGGGAAACTCCTATGGCTACACCTTC.

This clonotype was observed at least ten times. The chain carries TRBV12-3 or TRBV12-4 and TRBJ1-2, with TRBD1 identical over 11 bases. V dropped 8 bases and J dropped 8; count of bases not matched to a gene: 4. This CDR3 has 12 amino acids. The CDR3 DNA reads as TGTGCCAGCGGACAGGGGGCGCGGGGCTACACCTTC. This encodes CASGQGARGYTF.